These 15 T cell receptor beta chains were sequenced from one sample in a study of blood T cell repertoires in COVID-19. Method: immunoSEQ multiplex PCR; TCRdb's copy keeps in-frame clones and lacks some. The sample consists of over 200,000 clones, around 84% of them appearing once. The source material was PBMCs or T cells enriched from blood (not recorded which). The receptors here all came from a man aged 18-30 years who had recovered from COVID-19.

The rearrangement joins TRBV18 to TRBJ1-4; TRBD1 agrees at 9 bases. CDR1 and CDR2 (germline): KGHSH, LQKENI. Losses at the gene ends were 0 bases for V and 8 bases for J; bases not matched to a gene: 7. CDR3 length equals 16 residues. CDR3 sequence (DNA): TGTGCCAGCTCACCACCCGGACAGGGGAGGGTCGAAAAACTGTTTTTT. Protein product: CASSPPGQGRVEKLFF.

V gene TRBV9 combines with J gene TRBJ1-1; TRBD1 is a possible D gene (6 bases). The CDR3 consists of 15 residues. Looked up from germline, CDR1 is SGDLS and CDR2 is YYNGEE. V gave up 4 bases and J gave up 4 bases, with 17 bases separating them. CDR3 region: CASSPTNRAATEAFF. DNA of the CDR3: TGTGCCAGCAGCCCCACCAACAGGGCGGCCACTGAAGCTTTCTTT.

The CDR3 here is CASSSPYRNTEAFF. The CDR3 nucleotides read TGTGCCAGCAGTTCCCCGTACAGGAACACTGAAGCTTTCTTT. The V call is TRBV28, the J call TRBJ1-1; D is unclear. CDR1 is MDHEN, CDR2 SYDVKM, per germline. This CDR3 region has 14 residues. V dropped 4 bases and J dropped 1 base, with 10 bases sitting between them.

A single count supports this clone. The rearrangement joins TRBV30 to TRBJ2-1; 12 bases line up with TRBD2. V lost 1 base, J lost 1 base, and 14 bases stayed unmatched. Looked up from germline, CDR1 is GTSNPN and CDR2 is SVGIG (reference sequence). The CDR3 spans 20 residues. CDR3 residues: CAWSGPKSSGGAGSYNEQFF. CDR3 in DNA: TGTGCCTGGAGTGGCCCGAAATCTAGCGGGGGGGCCGGGTCCTACAATGAGCAGTTCTTC.

This chain connects TRBV9 to TRBJ1-4; TRBD1 is a possible D gene (5 bases). Germline loops: CDR1 SGDLS, CDR2 YYNGEE. This CDR3 is built from 14 residues. The V and J ends lost 4 bases and 6 bases respectively, with 13 bases between them. CDR3 DNA: TGTGCCAGCAGCCTCGGGGGGGTACATGAAAAACTGTTTTTT. As protein: CASSLGGVHEKLFF.

Details on this clone: One junction end does not reproduce the germline sequence, and a read error may be involved. V usage is TRBV4-1 and J usage is TRBJ2-7; 10 bases line up with TRBD2. CDR1 is MGHRA, CDR2 YSYEKL, per germline. The CDR3 covers 14 residues. The chain's CDR3 is CASSQDRLAGEPYF. The CDR3 coding sequence is TGCGCCAGCAGCCAAGATAGGCTAGCGGGGGAGCCGTACTTC.

V gene TRBV11-2 combines with J gene TRBJ1-5, with unresolved D. The CDR3 covers 13 residues. Germline V gives CDR1 SGHAT, CDR2 FQNNGV. The V and J ends lost 0 bases and 6 bases respectively, with 6 bases between them. The CDR3 sequence: CASSLDPSQPQHF. CDR3 DNA: TGTGCCAGCAGCTTAGATCCGTCTCAGCCCCAGCATTTT.

This sequence joins TRBV5-6 and TRBJ1-2; 8 nucleotides agree with TRBD1. The CDR3 spans 15 residues. Trimming cost V 3 bases and J 3 bases; bases outside gene matches: 7. From germline, CDR1 is SGHDT and CDR2 YYEEEE. The CDR3 DNA is TGTGCCAGCAGCTACCGCCAGGGGGCGTACTATGGCTACACCTTC. Its protein product is CASSYRQGAYYGYTF.

Here the CDR3 DNA reads TGTGCCTGGAGTGTACAGTTAGACAGGAATGCTTTCTTT. Its protein product is CAWSVQLDRNAFF. The chain is built from TRBV30 and TRBJ1-1; D might be TRBD1 (6 bases). Trimming left V 0 bases short and J 11 bases short, with 16 bases between. CDR1 and CDR2 (germline): GTSNPN, SVGIG (reference sequence). The CDR3 totals 13 residues.

The chain employs TRBV3-1 (or the pseudogene TRBV3-2) and TRBJ1-2; a weak D match, TRBD1 (5 bases). This CDR3 spans 17 amino acids. The germline V and J ends were trimmed by 1 base and 5 bases, with 20 bases remaining between them. Germline CDR1 reads LGHDT; CDR2 reads YNNKEL (reference sequence). The CDR3 coding sequence is TGTGCCAGCAGCCAAGTGGCCGCGGCGGGGACCGCATATGGCTACACCTTC. Translating it yields CASSQVAAAGTAYGYTF.

J is TRBJ2-3 and V is TRBV7-6, with 7 bases that match TRBD2. Germline CDR1 reads SGHVS; CDR2 reads FNYEAQ. V dropped 5 bases and J dropped 0; count of bases not matched to a gene: 8. CDR3 length: 16 residues. The CDR3, as DNA: TGTGCCAGCAGCGCGGGGGAAAGGCCTAGCACAGATACGCAGTATTTT. Protein product: CASSAGERPSTDTQYF.

This clone came up once. The CDR3 protein is CATSSPIGAGGPLPADTQYF. For the CDR3, the DNA is TGTGCCACCAGCAGCCCCATTGGAGCGGGAGGTCCCCTGCCCGCAGATACGCAGTATTTT. This sequence joins TRBV15 and TRBJ2-3; TRBD2 aligns across 9 bases. J gave up 4 bases and V 3 bases, and 20 bases lay outside the gene matches. Germline V gene data show CDR1 as LNHNV and CDR2 as YYDKDF (reference sequence). The CDR3 extends over 20 amino acids.

The chain couples TRBV19 to TRBJ2-1; 7 nucleotides align to TRBD2. The germline V gene encodes CDR1 LNHDA and CDR2 SQIVND (reference sequence). The CDR3 has 16 amino acids. After removal of 4 bases from V and 0 bases from J, the junction contained 6 bases not matched to a gene. Here the CDR3 reads CASSTRLALSYNEQFF. Here the CDR3 DNA reads TGTGCCAGTAGTACCCGACTAGCCCTCTCCTACAATGAGCAGTTCTTC.

V and J are TRBV14 and TRBJ2-2; D is possibly TRBD2 (5 bases). The CDR3 has 18 residues. Trimming shortened V by 7 bases and J by 6 bases, and 27 bases separated the two germline ends. CDR1 SGHDN and CDR2 FVKESK come from the germline V gene. The CDR3 region is CASKPQRSGIDVSGELFF. In nucleotides, the CDR3 is TGTGCCAGCAAACCCCAACGGAGCGGTATCGACGTGTCCGGGGAGCTGTTTTTT.

The chain joins TRBV18 to TRBJ1-2; 8 bases agree with TRBD1. The CDR3 length is 15 residues. Trimming took 3 bases from V and 4 from J; bases not matched to a gene: 7. The germline V gene has CDR1 KGHSH and CDR2 LQKENI. In nucleotides, the CDR3 is TGTGCCAGCTCACCGGGGGACAGGATATCCTATGGCTACACCTTC. It is translated as CASSPGDRISYGYTF.